This entry lists 14 T cell receptor beta chains sequenced from one sample in a study of blood T cell repertoires in COVID-19. Generated by immunoSEQ multiplex PCR, the TCRdb table keeps only in-frame clones and is missing some. The sample yields about 150,000 clones, roughly 89% seen once. Sequencing was performed on peripheral blood. Receptor source: a woman aged 45-65 years with active or convalescent COVID-19.

The chain joins TRBV9 to TRBJ2-2; TRBD2 matches 11 bases. This CDR3 region has 18 residues. From germline, CDR1 is SGDLS and CDR2 YYNGEE. Unmatched junction bases numbered 14, after V lost 3 bases and J lost 7 bases. This CDR3 is CASSAPLAGGPLGGELFF. Written as DNA, the CDR3 is TGTGCCAGCAGCGCCCCCCTAGCGGGAGGCCCCCTCGGCGGGGAGCTGTTTTTT.

This chain links TRBV30 with TRBJ1-2; possible D gene TRBD1, 6 bases. Germline assignment: CDR1 GTSNPN and CDR2 SVGIG (reference sequence). There are 15 residues in the CDR3. V was shortened by 1 base and J by 4 bases, with 16 bases between the two germline ends. The CDR3 loop reads CAWSGDGGLVYGYTF. Here the CDR3 DNA reads TGTGCCTGGAGTGGGGATGGGGGCCTAGTCTATGGCTACACCTTC. Full variable domain (rest looked up from reference TRBV30 and TRBJ1-2): SQTIHQWPATLVQPVGSPLSLECTVEGTSNPNLYWYRQAAGRGLQLLFYSVGIGQISSEVPQNLSASRPQDRQFILSSKKLLLSDSGFYLCAWSGDGGLVYGYTFGSGTRLTVV.

This sequence joins TRBV30 and TRBJ2-7; 7 bases map to TRBD1. V was pared by 1 base and J by 11 bases, with 11 bases of the junction left unmatched. Germline values: CDR1 GTSNPN, CDR2 SVGIG (reference sequence). The CDR3 consists of 13 residues. CDR3 sequence: CAWSERTDQGEYF. In nucleotides, the CDR3 is TGTGCCTGGAGTGAGAGGACGGATCAGGGGGAGTACTTC.

The V and J genes are TRBV5-1 and TRBJ2-1; TRBD1 might be the D (8 bases). With 4 bases removed from V and 9 bases from J, the gap between germline ends came to 17 bases. CDR1 and CDR2 from the germline V gene are SGHRS and YFSETQ. This CDR3 contains 14 residues. CDR3 sequence reads: CASSDTGGVGEQFF. CDR3 bases: TGCGCCAGCAGCGACACAGGGGGGGTCGGTGAGCAGTTCTTC.

The chain links TRBV5-1 to TRBJ2-7; TRBD1 matches at 8 bases. CDR1 SGHRS and CDR2 YFSETQ come from the germline V gene. This CDR3 is built from 16 residues. V gave up 0 bases and J gave up 5 bases; unmatched junction bases: 10. CDR3 DNA sequence: TGCGCCAGCAGCTTGGGCCGATCAGGGGGCCTCGACGAGCAGTACTTC. It specifies CASSLGRSGGLDEQYF.

The V call is TRBV6-5, the J call TRBJ2-2; D unclear. The CDR3 covers 14 residues. V lost 2 bases and J 6 bases, leaving 10 bases between the germline ends. Germline lookup yields CDR1 MNHEY and CDR2 SVGAGI. CDR3 amino acids: CASSYTEPPGELFF. The CDR3 DNA follows: TGTGCCAGCAGTTACACCGAGCCACCCGGGGAGCTGTTTTTT.

The V and J genes are TRBV7-8 and TRBJ1-2; the D gene is possibly TRBD1 (5 bases). V was pared by 5 bases and J by 4 bases, with 8 bases between. Per the germline V gene, CDR1 is SGHVS and CDR2 is FQNEAQ. This CDR3 is built from 12 residues. The CDR3: CASSRQSYGYTF. The DNA for the CDR3 is TGTGCCAGCAGCCGACAGTCCTATGGCTACACCTTC. Looking up the rest from reference TRBV7-8 and TRBJ1-2 gives the full variable domain: GAGVSQSPRYKVAKRGQDVALRCDPISGHVSLFWYQQALGQGPEFLTYFQNEAQLDKSGLPSDRFFAERPEGSVSTLKIQRTQQEDSAVYLCASSRQSYGYTFGSGTRLTVV.

The rearrangement uses TRBV24-1 and TRBJ2-3; no clear D gene. This CDR3 region has 11 residues. V shed 5 bases and J shed 6 bases, with 5 bases lying between them. Germline assignment: CDR1 KGHDR and CDR2 SFDVKD. CDR3 region: CATSVRDTQYF. CDR3 sequence (DNA): TGTGCCACCAGTGTCCGGGATACGCAGTATTTT.

There are a few counts of this clone. The gene calls are TRBV24-1 and TRBJ1-5, with D perhaps TRBD1 (6 bases). Germline V gene lookup returns CDR1 KGHDR and CDR2 SFDVKD. This CDR3 comprises 14 residues. V was shortened by 4 bases and J by 4 bases, with 10 bases between the two germline ends. CDR3 protein: CATSDPQGNQPQHF. DNA of the CDR3: TGTGCCACCAGTGACCCACAGGGTAATCAGCCCCAGCATTTT.

This clone was seen more than once but under ten times. The chain couples TRBV5-1 to TRBJ1-6; 10 bases agree with TRBD1. V shed 0 bases and J 7 bases; nucleotides not matched to a gene: 4. Germline-derived CDR1 and CDR2 are SGHRS and YFSETQ. This CDR3 comprises 16 residues. CDR3 bases: TGCGCCAGCAGCTTGGGACAGGGGGCAGGGAATTCACCCCTCCACTTT. The encoded protein is CASSLGQGAGNSPLHF. Using reference TRBV5-1 and TRBJ1-6 for the parts outside the CDR3, the full variable domain is KAGVTQTPRYLIKTRGQQVTLSCSPISGHRSVSWYQQTPGQGLQFLFEYFSETQRNKGNFPGRFSGRQFSNSRSEMNVSTLELGDSALYLCASSLGQGAGNSPLHFGNGTRLTVT.

The chain combines TRBV4-3 with TRBJ1-1; D gene ambiguous. Trimming shortened V by 0 bases and J by 8 bases, and 10 bases separated the two germline ends. This CDR3 region has 13 residues. CDR1 and CDR2 (germline): LGHNA, YSLEER. The CDR3 sequence: CASSQDRYREAFF. Written as DNA, the CDR3 is TGCGCCAGCAGCCAAGATCGGTACAGAGAAGCTTTCTTT.

This chain uses TRBV7-2 with TRBJ2-1, with 10 bases lining up with TRBD2. The V and J ends lost 1 base and 7 bases, in that order; junction bases with no gene match: 10. The germline CDR1 and CDR2 sequences are SGHTA and FQGNSA. CDR3 length equals 17 residues. The CDR3 is CASSLVAGGSPENEQFF. In DNA, the CDR3 is TGTGCCAGCAGCTTAGTAGCGGGGGGCTCCCCCGAGAATGAGCAGTTCTTC. The full variable domain, its missing parts supplied by reference TRBV7-2 and TRBJ2-1, is GAGVSQSPSNKVTEKGKDVELRCDPISGHTALYWYRQSLGQGLEFLIYFQGNSAPDKSGLPSDRFSAERTGGSVSTLTIQRTQQEDSAVYLCASSLVAGGSPENEQFFGPGTRLTVL.

Concerning this clone: One junction end disagrees with the germline gene, perhaps due to a read error. This chain connects TRBV4-3 to TRBJ2-7, with D perhaps matching TRBD1 (5 bases). This CDR3 contains 14 residues. The germline V gene encodes CDR1 LGHNA and CDR2 YSLEER. The CDR3 nucleotides are TGCGCCAGCAGCCAAGACGAGGCAGGGTACGGGCAGTACTTC. It specifies CASSQDEAGYGQYF.

In regard to this clone: Its ends do not fully match the called genes, so a read error is possible. The genes are TRBV10-3 and TRBJ2-7, with 9 bases aligning to TRBD1. Germline-derived CDR1 and CDR2 are ENHRY and SYGVKD. The CDR3 contains 13 residues. CDR3 in DNA: TGTGCCATCAGTGAGTCGACAGGGGGTCGATTCAGCTTC. It codes for CAISESTGGRFSF.